This entry concerns a single T cell receptor (beta chain). The germline CDR1 and CDR2 sequences are SGHRS and YFSETQ. The length of the CDR3 is 15 residues. V was clipped by 3 bases and J by 2 bases; unmatched bases: 4. The sample comes from a study of CD8 T cells in ankylosing spondylitis. TCRdb recomputed calls from the 5' RACE reads with MiXCR, one row per CDR3 protein. The sample has around 300,000 distinct CDR3 sequences, about 15% seen once. This TCR was sampled from a male donor with ankylosing spondylitis or in good health (not recorded which). The sequenced sample consisted of blood, either unsorted or a sorted T cell fraction (not recorded which). The chain employs TRBV5-1 and TRBJ2-3; the match to TRBD1 covers 9 bases. This CDR3 is CASSSGTGNTDTQYF. The DNA for the CDR3 is TGCGCCAGCAGCTCCGGGACAGGGAACACAGATACGCAGTATTTT.